This TCR beta chain was identified during a study of blood T cell repertoires in COVID-19. J lost 13 bases, V lost 2 bases, and 5 bases had no gene match. The CDR3 totals 14 residues. Germline V gives CDR1 MNHEY, CDR2 SVGAGI. Libraries were prepared by immunoSEQ multiplex PCR; TCRdb keeps only in-frame clonotypes and omits some of them. The sample lists about 190,000 clones, about 85% seen once, with 2.1% in the top ten. The sequencing input was peripheral blood. The receptor was isolated from a man between 65 and 85 years old with active or convalescent COVID-19. The chain is built from TRBV6-5 and TRBJ2-3; 14 bases agree with TRBD2. CDR3 sequence (DNA): TGTGCCAGCAGTTACCAGGGACTAGCGGGAGTAGAGTATTTT. Translating it yields CASSYQGLAGVEYF.